Described below is a single T cell receptor beta chain sequence and its context. Its specificity is unknown. Measured with immunoSEQ multiplex PCR; TCRdb has only the in-frame clones, and not every one. The data contain roughly 1.5 million clones, 98% of them seen just once; the ten biggest clones take up roughly 0.45%. This sample is drawn from a study of shared clonotypes between healthy human individuals. V lost 7 bases and J 1 base, leaving 15 bases between the germline ends. This CDR3 region has 15 residues. Germline loops: CDR1 SGHRS, CDR2 YFSETQ. General study findings and limits: Sharing across four donors was highest in naive CD4 (roughly 5%) and lowest in memory CD8 (around 0.4%).

The sequencing input was naive CD4+ T cells sorted from blood. Subset noted: CD45RA+ positively selected. The receptor was derived from a man in his thirties or forties in good health. The chain carries TRBV5-1 and TRBJ2-1; either TRBD1 or TRBD2 may supply D (5 bases each). CDR3 DNA sequence: TGCGCCAGCCAGGTCGGGACCAAGTCCTACAATGAGCAGTTCTTC. Translation gives CASQVGTKSYNEQFF. The variable domain in full, with the rest retrieved from reference TRBV5-1 and TRBJ2-1, is KAGVTQTPRYLIKTRGQQVTLSCSPISGHRSVSWYQQTPGQGLQFLFEYFSETQRNKGNFPGRFSGRQFSNSRSEMNVSTLELGDSALYLCASQVGTKSYNEQFFGPGTRLTVL.